The 11 T cell receptor beta chains below come from one sample, sequenced in a study of a mutant IDH1 vaccine in newly diagnosed glioma. The time point: week 5, during vaccination. Doses comprised 300 ug of mutant IDH1 20-mer peptide each, plus topical imiquimod. Antigens for these TCRs are unknown. Using immunoSEQ multiplex PCR, the repertoire was profiled, and TCRdb retains in-frame clones only, with some absent. Found here are about 51,000 clones, 78% of them singletons; the top ten hold about 5%. Here the sequenced sample was PBMCs, taken from a glioma patient whose treatment included an IDH1 peptide vaccine. These receptors all stem from a man aged 45-60 years with glioma.

The chain combines TRBV10-2 with TRBJ1-1; D perhaps matches TRBD1 (6 bases). The CDR3 runs 15 residues. Looked up from germline, CDR1 is WSHSY and CDR2 is SAAADI. Trimming took 10 bases from V and 1 from J, leaving 19 bases between them. In nucleotides, the CDR3 is TGCGCCACCCCTCGAACGGGACACCAGAACACTGAAGCTTTCTTT. As protein: CATPRTGHQNTEAFF.

This chain joins TRBV2 and TRBJ2-3; D possibly corresponds to TRBD1 (6 bases). The CDR3 contains 13 residues. Germline values: CDR1 SNHLY, CDR2 FYNNEI. The ends were cut back, 4 bases at V and 10 bases at J, with 15 bases in the middle. This CDR3 is CASSVGGLSAQYF. CDR3 in DNA: TGTGCCAGCAGTGTAGGGGGTCTCTCTGCGCAGTATTTT.

This chain joins TRBV5-5 and TRBJ1-3; a possible D gene is TRBD1 (5 bases). V was trimmed by 2 bases and J by 3 bases, leaving 9 bases between them. The germline V gene has CDR1 SGHKS and CDR2 YYEKEE (reference sequence). This CDR3 contains 14 residues. The DNA for the CDR3 is TGTGCCAGCAGCTTCGGGGGATTTGGAAACACCATATATTTT. It is translated as CASSFGGFGNTIYF.

This clone has only one observation. The chain uses TRBV4-1 and TRBJ2-7; the match to TRBD1 covers 8 bases. Germline values: CDR1 MGHRA, CDR2 YSYEKL. Trimming cost V 2 bases and J 0 bases; bases outside gene matches: 6. The CDR3 spans 16 residues. Here the CDR3 DNA reads TGCGCCAGCAGCCAACTGACAGGGGTACCCTCCTACGAGCAGTACTTC. It is translated as CASSQLTGVPSYEQYF.

The gene calls are TRBV19 and TRBJ2-1, with 12 bases identical to TRBD1. This CDR3 has 13 amino acids. After removal of 9 bases from V and 9 bases from J, the junction contained 6 bases not matched to a gene. The V gene's germline CDR1 is LNHDA and CDR2 SQIVND (reference sequence). CDR3 sequence reads: CASTGQGAGEQFF. The CDR3 DNA reads TGTGCCAGCACGGGACAGGGGGCTGGTGAGCAGTTCTTC.

This clone was recorded once. V gene TRBV5-1 combines with J gene TRBJ2-1; the match to TRBD1 covers 10 bases. This CDR3 has 14 residues. Germline V CDR1 and CDR2: SGHRS, YFSETQ. The V gene end was trimmed by 0 bases and the J gene end by 7 bases; junction bases not matched to a gene: 1. CDR3 protein: CASSLGTGGNEQFF. CDR3 in DNA: TGCGCCAGCAGCTTGGGGACAGGGGGGAATGAGCAGTTCTTC.

V is TRBV10-1 and J is TRBJ1-4; D unresolved. Germline V CDR1 and CDR2: WNHNN, SYGVQD (reference sequence). The CDR3 consists of 13 residues. V was clipped by 4 bases and J by 3 bases, with 6 bases between them. The CDR3 region has the DNA TGCGCCAGCAGTGGCGGAGCTAATGAAAAACTGTTTTTT. Its translation: CASSGGANEKLFF.

The CDR3 DNA follows: TGTGCCAGCGGAGGGACAGCGAACACTGAAGCTTTCTTT. Translation: CASGGTANTEAFF. The chain joins TRBV2 to TRBJ1-1, with 7 bases lining up with TRBD1. The CDR3 extends over 13 amino acids. Losses at the gene ends were 8 bases for V and 1 base for J; bases not matched to a gene: 4. Germline CDR1 is SNHLY and CDR2 is FYNNEI.

The rearrangement links TRBV27 to TRBJ1-1; perhaps TRBD1 as D (6 bases). The CDR3 consists of 15 residues. The germline V and J ends were trimmed by 2 bases and 1 base, with 11 bases remaining between them. From germline, CDR1 is MNHEY and CDR2 SMNVEV (reference sequence). CDR3 protein: CASSLLGGPNTEAFF. CDR3 DNA: TGTGCCAGCAGTTTACTTGGGGGCCCGAACACTGAAGCTTTCTTT.

The chain carries TRBV28 and TRBJ1-5; 7 bases align to TRBD1. This CDR3 has 15 residues. Germline values: CDR1 MDHEN, CDR2 SYDVKM. V lost 6 bases, J lost 9 bases, and 14 bases stayed unmatched. CDR3 bases: TGTGCCAGCAGGGGGACAGTTCTAGCAATTGGGCCCCAGCATTTT. Translated: CASRGTVLAIGPQHF.

The V call is TRBV14, the J call TRBJ1-2; D is unclear. V was shortened by 5 bases and J by 4 bases, with 20 bases between the two germline ends. The CDR3 is 16 amino acids. Germline CDR1 reads SGHDN; CDR2 reads FVKESK. The CDR3 here is CASSALEGGFAYGYTF. The CDR3 coding sequence is TGTGCCAGCAGCGCTCTTGAGGGAGGGTTTGCCTATGGCTACACCTTC.